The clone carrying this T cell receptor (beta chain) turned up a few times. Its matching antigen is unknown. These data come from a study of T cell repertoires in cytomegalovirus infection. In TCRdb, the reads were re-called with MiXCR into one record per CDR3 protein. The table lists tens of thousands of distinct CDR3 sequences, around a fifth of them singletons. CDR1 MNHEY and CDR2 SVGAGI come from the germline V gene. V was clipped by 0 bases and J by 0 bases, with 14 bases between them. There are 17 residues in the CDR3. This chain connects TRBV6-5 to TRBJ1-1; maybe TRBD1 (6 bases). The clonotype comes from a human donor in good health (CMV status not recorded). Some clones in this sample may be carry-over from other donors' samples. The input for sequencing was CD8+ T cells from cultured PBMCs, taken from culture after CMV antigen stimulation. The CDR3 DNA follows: TGTGCCAGCAGTTACTCGTATAACAGGGTAATGAACACTGAAGCTTTCTTT. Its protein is CASSYSYNRVMNTEAFF.